These 28 T cell receptor beta chains originate from one sample sequenced in a study of blood T cell repertoires in COVID-19. Sequenced by immunoSEQ multiplex PCR; TCRdb stores in-frame clones only, minus some. The table shows around 60,000 clones, with around four fifths occurring only once. Sequencing used peripheral blood. The receptor set was obtained from a man aged 25-45 years with COVID-19, enrolled during active disease.

This clone turned up a few times. The genes are TRBV7-2 and TRBJ2-3; the match to TRBD1 covers 8 bases. The trim removed 7 bases at V and 2 bases at J, leaving 8 bases unmatched. CDR1 and CDR2 (germline): SGHTA, FQGNSA. The CDR3 totals 15 residues. CDR3 nucleotides: TGTGCCAGCACCGGCGGACAGGGATTCACAGATACGCAGTATTTT. It translates to CASTGGQGFTDTQYF.

In DNA, the CDR3 is TGTGCCAGCAAGGACAGCCTTCAGCCCCAGCATTTT. Translation: CASKDSLQPQHF. The rearrangement joins TRBV2 to TRBJ1-5; possibly TRBD1 for D (6 bases). The germline V and J ends were trimmed by 7 bases and 6 bases, with 10 bases remaining between them. Germline V lookup: CDR1 SNHLY, CDR2 FYNNEI. The CDR3 has 12 amino acids.

The V and J genes are TRBV5-6 and TRBJ1-5, with 7 bases lining up with TRBD1. V was clipped by 2 bases and J by 3 bases; unmatched bases: 5. This CDR3 spans 15 amino acids. Germline lookup yields CDR1 SGHDT and CDR2 YYEEEE. The CDR3 spells CASSFGQVNNQPQHF. CDR3 nucleotides: TGTGCCAGCAGCTTTGGACAGGTGAACAATCAGCCCCAGCATTTT.

J is TRBJ2-1 and V is TRBV9; TRBD2 agrees at 8 bases. There are 17 residues in the CDR3. The V gene's germline CDR1 is SGDLS and CDR2 YYNGEE. After removal of 0 bases from V and 4 bases from J, the junction contained 9 bases not matched to a gene. The CDR3 spells CASSVVGTGGIYNEQFF. CDR3 in DNA: TGTGCCAGCAGCGTAGTTGGAACGGGGGGGATATACAATGAGCAGTTCTTC.

The CDR3 reads CASAGLAEAEPQHF. Here the CDR3 DNA reads TGTGCCAGTGCGGGTTTAGCAGAAGCGGAGCCCCAGCATTTT. The chain is built from TRBV19 and TRBJ1-5; D is unresolved. The CDR3 extends over 14 amino acids. V was cut by 8 bases and J by 8 bases, with 19 bases left in between. Germline values: CDR1 LNHDA, CDR2 SQIVND (reference sequence).

A word on this clone: The identical CDR3 is also encoded by other nucleotide sequences in the sample. This rearrangement joins TRBV18 to TRBJ2-7; 7 nucleotides match TRBD1. CDR1 is KGHSH, CDR2 LQKENI, per germline. Losses at the gene ends were 3 bases for V and 3 bases for J; bases not matched to a gene: 2. This CDR3 comprises 13 residues. The CDR3 sequence: CASSPAGGYEQYF. For the CDR3, the DNA is TGTGCCAGCTCACCTGCAGGGGGCTACGAGCAGTACTTC.

The J gene is TRBJ2-7, the V gene TRBV25-1; 8 bases match TRBD1. The germline CDR1 and CDR2 sequences are MGHDK and SYGVNS. Trimming at V came to 4 bases and at J to 2 bases, leaving 7 bases not matched to a gene. This CDR3 has 15 amino acids. Written as DNA, the CDR3 is TGTGCCAGCAGTGTAAAGGACAGGGCGACCTACGAGCAGTACTTC. This translates into CASSVKDRATYEQYF.

The V gene is TRBV9, the J gene TRBJ1-1; no firm D call. The CDR3 sequence is 14 residues long. Trimming removed 4 bases at V and 6 bases at J, with 16 bases between. Germline V CDR1 and CDR2: SGDLS, YYNGEE. This CDR3 is CASSFSPGVAEAFF. The CDR3 nucleotides are TGTGCCAGCAGCTTTTCACCCGGGGTCGCTGAAGCTTTCTTT. Together with reference TRBV9 and TRBJ1-1, the CDR3 gives the full variable domain: DSGVTQTPKHLITATGQRVTLRCSPRSGDLSVYWYQQSLDQGLQFLIQYYNGEERAKGNILERFSAQQFPDLHSELNLSSLELGDSALYFCASSFSPGVAEAFFGQGTRLTVV.

The J gene is TRBJ2-2, the V gene TRBV27, with 8 bases matching TRBD1. V shed 6 bases and J 8 bases; nucleotides not matched to a gene: 5. The CDR3 extends over 13 amino acids. Germline V gene data show CDR1 as MNHEY and CDR2 as SMNVEV (reference sequence). The CDR3 protein is CASRTGGRGELFF. The CDR3 region has the DNA TGTGCCAGCAGAACAGGGGGACGAGGGGAGCTGTTTTTT.

This rearrangement joins TRBV3-1 (or the pseudogene TRBV3-2) to TRBJ2-3; weak D call: TRBD2 (6 bases). The CDR3 loop spans 17 amino acids. In germline, CDR1 is LGHDT, CDR2 YNNKEL (reference sequence). V dropped 1 base and J dropped 2 bases, with 16 bases sitting between them. CDR3 nucleotide sequence: TGTGCCAGCAGCCAAGTAGGGACGGGAGTCCTCACAGATACGCAGTATTTT. It translates to CASSQVGTGVLTDTQYF.

CDR3 nucleotides: TGTGCCAGCAGTTTAGGGGGGAGGCAAGAGACCCAGTACTTC. Translated: CASSLGGRQETQYF. This chain uses TRBV28 with TRBJ2-5; maybe TRBD2 (6 bases). Trimming shortened V by 2 bases and J by 2 bases, and 9 bases separated the two germline ends. The CDR3 length is 14 residues. Germline CDR1 and CDR2: MDHEN and SYDVKM.

The chain recombines TRBV28 with TRBJ1-5; D perhaps matches TRBD1 (5 bases). Germline V gene lookup returns CDR1 MDHEN and CDR2 SYDVKM. V shed 5 bases and J shed 6 bases, with 17 bases lying between them. The CDR3 is 15 amino acids. CDR3 sequence: CASSPGLREVQPQHF. In DNA, the CDR3 is TGTGCCAGCAGTCCCGGCCTCAGGGAGGTTCAGCCCCAGCATTTT.

The sample holds a few counts of this clone. The chain combines TRBV4-1 with TRBJ2-1; 8 bases are shared with TRBD1. CDR3 size: 17 residues. CDR1 is MGHRA and CDR2 is YSYEKL in the germline V gene. V was pared by 1 base and J by 8 bases, with 13 bases of the junction left unmatched. The CDR3 bases are TGCGCCAGCAGCCAAGGGATAGGGGACAGGAGGTGGGATGAGCAGTTCTTC. This codes for CASSQGIGDRRWDEQFF.

The chain's CDR3 is CASSQRECWGGHGYTF. CDR3 DNA: TGTGCCAGCAGCCAAAGAGAGTGTTGGGGGGGCCATGGCTACACCTTC. This sequence joins TRBV3-1 (or the pseudogene TRBV3-2) and TRBJ1-2; possibly TRBD1 for D (6 bases). Germline V CDR1 and CDR2: LGHDT, YNNKEL (reference sequence). The V and J ends lost 2 bases and 6 bases respectively, with 19 bases between them. This CDR3 comprises 16 residues.

The V and J genes are TRBV9 and TRBJ2-1; D is ambiguous. This CDR3 contains 13 residues. V lost 3 bases, J lost 4 bases, and 8 bases lay in between. Germline CDR1 and CDR2: SGDLS and YYNGEE. The chain's CDR3 is CASSGPLYNEQFF. The CDR3 DNA reads TGTGCCAGCAGCGGGCCTCTTTACAATGAGCAGTTCTTC.

The chain has TRBV29-1 and TRBJ2-2; D remains ambiguous. V dropped 0 bases and J dropped 3 bases, with 8 bases sitting between them. The CDR3 extends over 14 amino acids. Germline assignment: CDR1 SQVTM and CDR2 ANQGSEA. The CDR3 nucleotides read TGCAGCGTTGAAGATCTTTCTCACACCGGGGAGCTGTTTTTT. Translated: CSVEDLSHTGELFF.

This clone appeared once. V and J are TRBV27 and TRBJ2-7; 7 bases map to TRBD2. V lost 6 bases to trimming and J lost 2 bases; unmatched junction nucleotides: 13. The CDR3 totals 16 residues. Germline CDR1 MNHEY, CDR2 SMNVEV (reference sequence). The CDR3 coding sequence is TGTGCCAGCAGCTTCTCTTTTCCTAGCGGAGCCTACGAGCAGTACTTC. Translating gives CASSFSFPSGAYEQYF.

The chain links TRBV5-5 to TRBJ1-1; D unclear. CDR1 and CDR2 (germline): SGHKS, YYEKEE (reference sequence). The CDR3 is 14 residues long. Trimming left V 2 bases short and J 1 base short, with 9 bases between. CDR3 sequence (DNA): TGTGCCAGCAGCTTAGAGGGATGGAACACTGAAGCTTTCTTT. Translation gives CASSLEGWNTEAFF.

This clone was recorded only once. V is TRBV5-4 and J is TRBJ2-3; tentative D call: TRBD1 (6 bases). Trimming shortened V by 0 bases and J by 3 bases, and 8 bases separated the two germline ends. Germline V gives CDR1 SGHNT, CDR2 YYREEE (reference sequence). CDR3 size: 14 residues. CDR3 nucleotides: TGTGCCAGCAGCTTGGGTAGGGGGACAGATACGCAGTATTTT. Residues: CASSLGRGTDTQYF. Combining the CDR3 with reference TRBV5-4 and TRBJ2-3 gives the whole variable domain ETGVTQSPTHLIKTRGQQVTLRCSSQSGHNTVSWYQQALGQGPQFIFQYYREEENGRGNFPPRFSGLQFPNYSSELNVNALELDDSALYLCASSLGRGTDTQYFGPGTRLTVL.

V usage is TRBV7-2 and J usage is TRBJ1-1; no definite D call. Trimming removed 1 base at V and 6 bases at J, with 12 bases between. There are 14 residues in the CDR3. CDR1 and CDR2 (germline): SGHTA, FQGNSA. The CDR3 DNA sequence: TGTGCCAGCAGCTTAGTGATAGCTCGGGCTGAAGCTTTCTTT. Translation: CASSLVIARAEAFF.

The genes are TRBV4-1 and TRBJ2-6; 9 bases map to TRBD1. The ends lost 3 bases at V and 2 bases at J; junction bases unmatched: 8. The CDR3 contains 18 residues. Germline V CDR1 and CDR2: MGHRA, YSYEKL. The CDR3 DNA reads as TGCGCCAGCAGCCAGTACGGGACAGGGTTTCCTGGGGCCAACGTCCTGACTTTC. Encoded protein: CASSQYGTGFPGANVLTF.

V gene TRBV5-1 combines with J gene TRBJ1-4; a weak D match, TRBD1 (6 bases). In germline, CDR1 is SGHRS, CDR2 YFSETQ. Trimming left V 4 bases short and J 2 bases short, with 9 bases between. The CDR3 contains 14 residues. The CDR3 nucleotides read TGCGCCAGCAGCCCGGACAGCACTAATGAAAAACTGTTTTTT. It codes for CASSPDSTNEKLFF.

In DNA form, the CDR3 reads TGTGCCAGCAGTTCCAAGACTAGCGGGGGCTGGTACCAAGAGACCCAGTACTTC. Translated, it gives CASSSKTSGGWYQETQYF. The rearrangement joins TRBV13 to TRBJ2-5; 12 nucleotides match TRBD2. CDR3 size: 18 residues. After removal of 6 bases from V and 0 bases from J, the junction contained 11 bases not matched to a gene. Germline loops: CDR1 PRHDT, CDR2 FYEKMQ (reference sequence).

The rearrangement uses TRBV30 and TRBJ2-1, with a tentative D call TRBD2 (5 bases). V dropped 3 bases and J dropped 0 bases, with 15 bases sitting between them. The germline V gene encodes CDR1 GTSNPN and CDR2 SVGIG (reference sequence). The CDR3 covers 16 residues. The CDR3 region has the DNA TGTGCCTGGAGCGGACTTGGCCAGAGCTCCTACAATGAGCAGTTCTTC. Amino acids: CAWSGLGQSSYNEQFF.

The V call is TRBV5-4, the J call TRBJ1-2; 8 bases align to TRBD1. The CDR3 is 15 amino acids. The trim removed 0 bases at V and 4 bases at J, leaving 5 bases unmatched. Germline V gene data show CDR1 as SGHNT and CDR2 as YYREEE (reference sequence). The CDR3 DNA follows: TGTGCCAGCAGCTTGGCTGGACAGGGTGCCTATGGCTACACCTTC. Encoded protein: CASSLAGQGAYGYTF.

The chain employs TRBV11-3 and TRBJ2-1; D is ambiguous. This CDR3 is built from 14 residues. Germline CDR1 is SGHNT and CDR2 is YENEEA. Deletions cut 5 bases from V and 2 bases from J, with 10 bases between. The CDR3 protein is CASSLRHPYNEQFF. Written as DNA, the CDR3 is TGTGCCAGCAGCCTCAGACACCCCTACAATGAGCAGTTCTTC.

This clone was found once. The gene calls are TRBV6-5 and TRBJ2-1; D may be TRBD1 (5 bases). The CDR3 has 16 residues. With 0 bases removed from V and 5 bases from J, the gap between germline ends came to 14 bases. Germline CDR1 MNHEY, CDR2 SVGAGI. The CDR3 DNA sequence: TGTGCCAGCAGTTACTCCCCCCTTGTCAGGGACAATGAGCAGTTCTTC. Translation: CASSYSPLVRDNEQFF.

CDR3 sequence: CATERGGEGAKNIQYF. DNA for the CDR3: TGTGCCACCGAGCGGGGGGGTGAGGGGGCCAAAAACATTCAGTACTTC. This chain joins TRBV2 and TRBJ2-4, with 10 bases fitting TRBD2. The ends lost 10 bases at V and 1 base at J; junction bases unmatched: 10. CDR1 is SNHLY and CDR2 is FYNNEI in the germline V gene. The CDR3 extends over 16 amino acids.